The rows below give T cell receptor beta chains drawn from one sample of a study of T cells in Graves' hyperthyroidism and ophthalmopathy. TCRdb fed the multiplex PCR reads into MiXCR, producing one record per CDR3 protein. The table lists 650,000 to 750,000 distinct CDR3 sequences, about 15% of them singletons. What was sequenced was blood. The source of these receptors is a woman younger than 35 with Graves' hyperthyroidism. The CDR3 runs from the conserved cysteine through the conserved F or W. The D gene is left open where the match is weak. Clone size is not always given. Where it is, it says once, few, many or a class for expanded clones.

>TRBD1|many|TRBV4-3|TRBJ2-7
TGCGCCAGCAGCCAAGGCGAGGACAGGTCTTTCTACGAGCAGTACTTC
CASSQGEDRSFYEQYF
>TRBD1|many|TRBV28|TRBJ2-7
TGTGCCAGCAGTCGGCCGGGACAGCGAAGGTACGAGCAGTACTTC
CASSRPGQRRYEQYF
>TRBD2|few|TRBV6-1|TRBJ2-1
TGTGCCAGCACTCTTAGCGGGAGGTCTCACAATGAGCAGTTCTTC
CASTLSGRSHNEQFF
>TRBD2|.|TRBV11-2|TRBJ2-5
TGTGCCAGCAGCCAAATTAGCGGGAGGGCTCGGTTAGAGACCCAGTACTTC
CASSQISGRARLETQYF
>.|many|TRBV13|TRBJ2-7
TGTGCCAGCAGCCTAACCGAGGACCCTAGCTACGAGCAGTACTTC
CASSLTEDPSYEQYF
>TRBD1|few|TRBV6-5|TRBJ2-2
TGTGCCAGCAGTCACAGGGGTCCCTACCTGGTCGGGGAGCTGTTTTTT
CASSHRGPYLVGELFF
>TRBD2|.|TRBV6-1|TRBJ2-3
TGTGCCAGCAGCCTAACTCCTCCGGGGAGCGGGAGGAAAGGCACAGATACGCAGTATTTT
CASSLTPPGSGRKGTDTQYF
>.|.|TRBV12-3/TRBV12-4|TRBJ2-1
TGTGCCAGCAATCCCTTTGGGGACAATGAGCAGTTCTTC
CASNPFGDNEQFF
>TRBD1|.|TRBV4-3|TRBJ2-2
TGCGCCAGCAGCCAAGATCTAGTATCCAGGGGGCGTTTAAGCACCGGGGAGCTGTTTTTT
CASSQDLVSRGRLSTGELFF
>.|many|TRBV15|TRBJ2-3
TGTGCCACCAGCGGAGTTCAGGGCACAGATACGCAGTATTTT
CATSGVQGTDTQYF
>TRBD2|many|TRBV6-2/TRBV6-3|TRBJ2-5
TGTGCCAGCAGTTACTCGATCCGTTCGGGAGGTGGATTCCAAGAGACCCAGTACTTC
CASSYSIRSGGGFQETQYF
>.|many|TRBV24-1|TRBJ1-5
TGTGCCACCAGTGATTTGGATACAGACTGGCCCCAGCATTTT
CATSDLDTDWPQHF
>.|few|TRBV20-1|TRBJ1-2
TGCAGTGCACCCGAGGGCTACACCTTC
CSAPEGYTF
>TRBD2|many|TRBV20-1|TRBJ2-1
TGCAGTGCCACTAACAGCGGGAGGGTTCCGAATGAGCAGTTCTTC
CSATNSGRVPNEQFF
>.|few|TRBV3-1|TRBJ2-2
TGTGCCAGCAGCCAGGGGGCTCGAGACACCGGGGAGCTGTTTTTT
CASSQGARDTGELFF
>.|.|TRBV3-1|TRBJ1-6
TGTGCCAGCAGCCAAGAAGGGAGGACACCCCTCCACTTT
CASSQEGRTPLHF
>.|many|TRBV10-3|TRBJ2-3
TGTGCCATCAGTCCCGGGACCCTCCCGGATACGCAGTATTTT
CAISPGTLPDTQYF
>TRBD2|.|TRBV6-2/TRBV6-3|TRBJ2-1
TGTGCCGCAGGGCGACCGGGACTATCCCACAATGAGCAGTTCTTC
CAAGRPGLSHNEQFF
>.|.|TRBV19|TRBJ2-1
TGTGCCAGTAGTTTAACGGATTACAATGAGCAGTTCTTC
CASSLTDYNEQFF
>.|many|TRBV20-1|TRBJ2-3
TGCAGTGCTAGAGACCGTGGGAGCACAGATACGCAGTATTTT
CSARDRGSTDTQYF
>TRBD2|few|TRBV13|TRBJ2-1
TGTGCCAGCAGCCCTTCTAGCGGGAGGGCCGGTGAGCAGTTCTTC
CASSPSSGRAGEQFF
>TRBD2|few|TRBV10-3|TRBJ2-3
TGTGCCATCTCGGAGCGAGCGGGAGTAATGACAGATACGCAGTATTTT
CAISERAGVMTDTQYF
>.|few|TRBV7-2|TRBJ2-2
TGTGCCAGCAGCCTGGAGATAGCCGGCACCGGGGAGCTGTTTTTT
CASSLEIAGTGELFF
>TRBD2|.|TRBV19|TRBJ2-2
TGTGCCAGTAGTCCTTGGAATAGCGGGAGCGGCACCGGGGAGCTGTTTTTT
CASSPWNSGSGTGELFF
>TRBD2|many|TRBV3-1|TRBJ2-1
TGTGCCAGCAGCCAAGAGGGACTAGCGGGATACAATGAGCAGTTCTTC
CASSQEGLAGYNEQFF
>.|few|TRBV27|TRBJ2-3
TGTGCCAGCAGTCCGATTGGCAGTCTGACTTTCACAGATACGCAGTATTTT
CASSPIGSLTFTDTQYF
>.|.|TRBV20-1|TRBJ2-7
TGCAGTGCCGTCCCCGCTAGCGACTCCTACGAGCAGTACTTC
CSAVPASDSYEQYF
>TRBD2|.|TRBV9|TRBJ2-2
TGTGCCAGCAGCCCTACTTGGACTAGCGGGAGGAACGGGGAGCTGTTTTTT
CASSPTWTSGRNGELFF
>TRBD2|many|TRBV29-1|TRBJ2-7
TGCAGCTTTAGCGGGAGATCCTACGAGCAGTACTTC
CSFSGRSYEQYF
>TRBD2|.|TRBV19|TRBJ2-1
TGTGCCAGTACCCCAAACTGGCTAGCGGGGGTTTGGAATGAGCAGTTCTTC
CASTPNWLAGVWNEQFF
>TRBD2|many|TRBV27|TRBJ2-3
TGTGCCAGCCTTGCCGGGACTAGCCTCACAGATACGCAGTATTTT
CASLAGTSLTDTQYF
>.|few|TRBV10-1|TRBJ2-3
TGCGCCAGCAGTGAGTCGTACTGGAACTTGGCGGCAGATACGCAGTATTTT
CASSESYWNLAADTQYF
>TRBD2|.|TRBV6-1|TRBJ2-3
TGTGCCAGCAGTGAGTCGATTACTAGCGGGGGGCCAGATACGCAGTATTTT
CASSESITSGGPDTQYF
>.|.|TRBV4-2|TRBJ1-2
TGTGCCAGCAGCCAGTTACAGGGAGGCTACACCTTC
CASSQLQGGYTF
>TRBD2|many|TRBV3-1|TRBJ2-2
TGTGCCAGCAGCCAAGACGTAGCGGGCTACACCGGGGAGCTGTTTTTT
CASSQDVAGYTGELFF
>.|many|TRBV11-3|TRBJ2-5
TGTGCCAGCAGCTATCCTCGGGACTTCCAAGAGACCCAGTACTTC
CASSYPRDFQETQYF